This TCR beta chain was profiled in a study of vaccination and CD4 T cells after COVID-19. Study-level background: Each of the control cultures got a CEFX pool, an HIV-1 Nef pool, or no peptide.

This CDR3 has 15 amino acids. Germline V gene data show CDR1 as SGHTA and CDR2 as FQGNSA. Trimming pared 3 bases from V and 3 bases from J, leaving 14 bases between. Study conclusions and caveats: Within convalescent individuals, 304 out of 307 vaccine-specific clones proved to be spike mono-reactive.

As concerns this clonotype: Its specificity is unknown.

Sequencing of the DNA from cultured CD4+ T cells was carried out with the Oncomine TCR Beta short-read assay. Someone extracted genomic DNA from cultured CD4+ T cells. TCRdb re-called the PCR reads with MiXCR, one entry per CDR3 protein. Among approximately 9,000 distinct CDR3 sequences listed, 38% were seen once. Treatment given: roughly 11-day PBMC culture with coronavirus spike peptide pools or control peptides (ViraFEST assay). Ahead of the COVID-19 pandemic (2011-2018), the CD4+ T cells of the unexposed donor were collected. ViraFEST expanded antigen-specific T cells with peptide pools, then sequenced TCRs. PBMCs, plated at a few million per well, were grown in the presence of roughly 9.5 IU/ml IL-2 and 10 ug/ml peptide pools.

The chain uses TRBV7-2 and TRBJ1-1; weak D call: TRBD1 (5 bases). This clonotype was sampled from a human donor in good health. The sample was CD4+ T cells from blood, cultured in vitro. The CDR3 loop reads CASSFGFSGDTEAFF. DNA of the CDR3: TGTGCCAGCAGCTTTGGTTTCTCGGGGGACACTGAAGCTTTCTTT.